The 31 T cell receptor beta chains in this list originate from one sample, sequenced in a study of patients and donors after allogeneic stem cell transplantation. TCRdb called the RT-PCR reads again in MiXCR, with one record for every CDR3 protein. This repertoire shows around 30,000 distinct CDR3 sequences, around 33% found once; its top ten account for around 80%. What was sequenced was blood, either unsorted or a sorted T cell fraction (not recorded which). These receptors all come from a human donor who was either an allogeneic HSCT recipient or a stem cell or donor lymphocyte infusion donor (not recorded which). It is not recorded whose cells these are; they may come from a transplant donor.

The rearrangement links TRBV5-1 to TRBJ2-2; no reliable D call. The germline CDR1 and CDR2 sequences are SGHRS and YFSETQ. Deletions cut 4 bases from V and 8 bases from J, with 9 bases between. This CDR3 is built from 12 residues. The chain's CDR3 is CASSPARGELFF. The CDR3 DNA is TGCGCCAGCAGCCCAGCCCGGGGGGAGCTGTTTTTT.

This chain uses TRBV5-1 with TRBJ1-4; D unresolved. The CDR3 has 12 amino acids. V lost 4 bases and J 8 bases, leaving 9 bases between the germline ends. The germline gives CDR1 SGHRS, CDR2 YFSETQ. For the CDR3, the DNA is TGCGCCAGCAGCGGCATCAGCGAAAAACTGTTTTTT. Its protein is CASSGISEKLFF.

This clonotype was counted only a few times. V is TRBV5-5 and J is TRBJ1-1; D is unclear. Germline V lookup: CDR1 SGHKS, CDR2 YYEKEE (reference sequence). The CDR3 length is 15 residues. V dropped 0 bases and J dropped 2 bases, with 11 bases sitting between them. CDR3 region: CASSLAARFNTEAFF. Written as DNA, the CDR3 is TGTGCCAGCAGCTTGGCAGCCAGATTCAACACTGAAGCTTTCTTT.

The V call is TRBV6-1, the J call TRBJ2-1, with no clear D. The germline V gene has CDR1 MNHNS and CDR2 SASEGT. V was trimmed by 8 bases and J by 7 bases, leaving 9 bases between them. There are 11 residues in the CDR3. In DNA, the CDR3 is TGTGCCAGCCGTACGGGTAATGAGCAGTTCTTC. It is translated as CASRTGNEQFF.

This chain joins TRBV7-2 and TRBJ1-6; no clear D. CDR1 and CDR2 from the germline V gene are SGHTA and FQGNSA. The CDR3 sequence is 15 residues long. V lost 1 base to trimming and J lost 7 bases, with 11 bases between them. The CDR3 bases are TGTGCCAGCAGCTTAGGTCGATCAAGCAATTCACCCCTCCACTTT. It codes for CASSLGRSSNSPLHF. Combining the CDR3 with reference TRBV7-2 and TRBJ1-6 gives the whole variable domain GAGVSQSPSNKVTEKGKDVELRCDPISGHTALYWYRQSLGQGLEFLIYFQGNSAPDKSGLPSDRFSAERTGGSVSTLTIQRTQQEDSAVYLCASSLGRSSNSPLHFGNGTRLTVT.

V and J are TRBV11-2 and TRBJ1-1; TRBD1 matches at 7 bases. The CDR3 is 15 residues long. V shed 6 bases, J shed 5 bases, and the junction held 12 bases outside the gene matches. CDR1 and CDR2 (germline): SGHAT, FQNNGV. This CDR3 is CASSLQGRGSTEAFF. Here the CDR3 DNA reads TGTGCCAGCAGTTTACAGGGGCGCGGATCTACTGAAGCTTTCTTT.

This sequence joins TRBV10-3 and TRBJ1-4; perhaps TRBD1 as D (5 bases). Germline assignment: CDR1 ENHRY and CDR2 SYGVKD. CDR3 length equals 12 residues. The germline V and J ends were trimmed by 3 bases and 8 bases, with 7 bases remaining between them. CDR3 sequence (DNA): TGTGCCATCAGTGACCGACAGGAAAAACTGTTTTTT. Residues: CAISDRQEKLFF.

This clonotype was picked up a small number of times. The chain carries TRBV4-2 and TRBJ1-5, with D tentatively TRBD1 (6 bases). Germline V lookup: CDR1 LGHNA, CDR2 YNFKEQ. CDR3 size: 14 residues. The germline V and J ends were trimmed by 6 bases and 5 bases, with 14 bases remaining between them. CDR3: CASSERGGDQPQHF. CDR3 nucleotide sequence: TGTGCCAGCAGTGAACGGGGGGGCGATCAGCCCCAGCATTTT.

The genes are TRBV11-2 and TRBJ2-6, with D hard to call. Germline-derived CDR1 and CDR2 are SGHAT and FQNNGV. CDR3 length: 15 amino acids. The V and J ends lost 8 bases and 0 bases respectively, with 11 bases between them. The CDR3 here is CASRTHLSGANVLTF. CDR3 nucleotides: TGTGCCAGCCGAACACATCTCTCTGGGGCCAACGTCCTGACTTTC.

The rearrangement uses TRBV20-1 and TRBJ1-1; D unresolved. The ends were cut back, 4 bases at V and 5 bases at J, with 8 bases in the middle. The germline gives CDR1 DFQATT, CDR2 SNEGSKA (reference sequence). The CDR3 sequence is 11 residues long. The CDR3 DNA reads TGCAGTGCTATTGGGGATACTGAAGCTTTCTTT. Its translation is CSAIGDTEAFF.

The chain employs TRBV21-1 and TRBJ2-5; the table's TRBD1 call for D was not verified on the DNA. TRBV21-1 is classified as a pseudogene. This CDR3 has 14 amino acids. The CDR3 spells CASSSTSGWAAQYF. The CDR3 DNA reads as TGTGCCAGCAGCTCAACGTCCGGATGGGCGGCCCAGTACTTC.

V is TRBV12-3 or TRBV12-4 and J is TRBJ1-1; D is uncertain. This CDR3 has 13 amino acids. The V end lost 4 bases, the J end lost 1 base, and 7 bases lay between the germline ends. CDR3 sequence: CASSSRKNTEAFF. The CDR3 DNA follows: TGTGCCAGCAGTTCACGGAAGAACACTGAAGCTTTCTTT.

V usage is TRBV7-9 and J usage is TRBJ1-2, with no clear D. The ends were cut back, 1 base at V and 4 bases at J, with 13 bases in the middle. CDR1 and CDR2 (germline): SEHNR, FQNEAQ (reference sequence). The CDR3 has 15 amino acids. This CDR3 reads CASSLVRSFTYGYTF. The CDR3 bases are TGTGCCAGCAGCTTAGTTCGGTCCTTTACCTATGGCTACACCTTC.

This clonotype was seen ten or more times. This chain uses TRBV25-1 with TRBJ1-6, with D possibly TRBD1 on 6 matching bases. Trimming cost V 6 bases and J 7 bases, with 19 bases left between them. The CDR3 covers 16 residues. Per the germline V gene, CDR1 is MGHDK and CDR2 is SYGVNS. The CDR3 region has the DNA TGTGCCAGCAGATTCCCCCAGGATAGGGGGAATTCACCCCTCCACTTT. Protein product: CASRFPQDRGNSPLHF. Combining the CDR3 with reference TRBV25-1 and TRBJ1-6 gives the whole variable domain EADIYQTPRYLVIGTGKKITLECSQTMGHDKMYWYQQDPGMELHLIHYSYGVNSTEKGDLSSESTVSRIRTEHFPLTLESARPSHTSQYLCASRFPQDRGNSPLHFGNGTRLTVT.

J is TRBJ2-2 and V is TRBV27, with 13 nucleotides matching TRBD2. Germline values: CDR1 MNHEY, CDR2 SMNVEV (reference sequence). J lost 5 bases, V lost 6 bases, and 3 bases had no gene match. The CDR3 totals 15 residues. The CDR3 here is CASRILAGGTGELFF. The CDR3 DNA sequence: TGTGCCAGCAGGATACTAGCGGGAGGGACCGGGGAGCTGTTTTTT.

This chain uses TRBV30 with TRBJ1-2; D gene ambiguous. This CDR3 is 16 amino acids long. The germline V and J ends were trimmed by 1 base and 5 bases, with 20 bases remaining between them. Per the germline V gene, CDR1 is GTSNPN and CDR2 is SVGIG (reference sequence). CDR3 residues: CAWSDRHNTVTYGYTF. As DNA, the CDR3 is TGTGCCTGGAGTGATCGGCATAATACGGTGACTTATGGCTACACCTTC. Complete variable domain (other parts from reference TRBV30 and TRBJ1-2): SQTIHQWPATLVQPVGSPLSLECTVEGTSNPNLYWYRQAAGRGLQLLFYSVGIGQISSEVPQNLSASRPQDRQFILSSKKLLLSDSGFYLCAWSDRHNTVTYGYTFGSGTRLTVV.

CDR3 protein: CSATRTGAEAFF. The DNA of the CDR3 is TGCAGTGCTACTCGGACAGGGGCTGAAGCTTTCTTT. This chain connects TRBV20-1 to TRBJ1-1; TRBD1 matches at 9 bases. V trimming: 4 bases; J trimming: 6 bases; junction bases outside the gene matches: 3. CDR1 DFQATT and CDR2 SNEGSKA come from the germline V gene (reference sequence). The length of the CDR3 is 12 residues.

The sample holds a few counts of this clonotype. The chain links TRBV5-1 to TRBJ1-1, with D perhaps TRBD1 (6 bases). Per germline, CDR1 SGHRS and CDR2 YFSETQ. Between the trimmed V and J ends, which lost 1 base and 3 bases, there was a span of 10 bases. CDR3 size: 14 residues. As DNA, the CDR3 is TGCGCCAGCAGCTTGAGGGGGGTGGACACTGAAGCTTTCTTT. Residues: CASSLRGVDTEAFF. Variable domain in full (rest from reference TRBV5-1 and TRBJ1-1): KAGVTQTPRYLIKTRGQQVTLSCSPISGHRSVSWYQQTPGQGLQFLFEYFSETQRNKGNFPGRFSGRQFSNSRSEMNVSTLELGDSALYLCASSLRGVDTEAFFGQGTRLTVV.

The chain uses TRBV5-1 and TRBJ2-3; D is uncertain. Per the germline V gene, CDR1 is SGHRS and CDR2 is YFSETQ. The CDR3 covers 11 residues. Trimming cost V 4 bases and J 5 bases, with 5 bases left between them. For the CDR3, the DNA is TGCGCCAGCAGCCTGAGAGATACGCAGTATTTT. Protein sequence: CASSLRDTQYF.

There are a few counts of this clonotype. This rearrangement joins TRBV10-3 to TRBJ2-5; no clear D. CDR1 is ENHRY and CDR2 is SYGVKD in the germline V gene. Trimming took 4 bases from V and 1 from J, leaving 13 bases between them. CDR3 length equals 15 residues. The CDR3 region has the DNA TGTGCCATCAGTGCGTTACAGAAATTCCAAGAGACCCAGTACTTC. As protein: CAISALQKFQETQYF.

V and J are TRBV18 and TRBJ2-5, with a weak D call TRBD2 (7 bases). V lost 0 bases and J 2 bases, leaving 13 bases between the germline ends. Germline V gene lookup returns CDR1 KGHSH and CDR2 LQKENI. The CDR3 spans 16 residues. CDR3: CASSPPVRGGQETQYF. The CDR3 DNA reads as TGTGCCAGCTCACCACCAGTTAGGGGGGGTCAAGAGACCCAGTACTTC.

Only a few counts were recorded for this clonotype. The chain has TRBV20-1 and TRBJ1-5; 8 bases agree with TRBD1. The CDR3 covers 16 residues. The germline V gene encodes CDR1 DFQATT and CDR2 SNEGSKA (reference sequence). Trimming cost V 6 bases and J 6 bases; bases outside gene matches: 16. CDR3 residues: CSAPVGAGGVGQPQHF. CDR3 coding DNA: TGCAGTGCCCCAGTGGGGGCAGGGGGCGTCGGTCAGCCCCAGCATTTT.

This chain uses TRBV5-5 with TRBJ1-4, with D perhaps TRBD1 (5 bases). The CDR3 covers 14 residues. CDR1 and CDR2 from the germline V gene are SGHKS and YYEKEE (reference sequence). Trimming stripped 2 bases from V and 6 bases from J, with 11 bases between. In DNA, the CDR3 is TGTGCCAGCAGCTTCAGGTGGGGGGATGAAAAACTGTTTTTT. It yields the protein CASSFRWGDEKLFF.

The CDR3 DNA is TGTGCCAGCAGTTTATCGGGACTAGCGGGACTCTACAATGAGCAGTTCTTC. Amino acid sequence: CASSLSGLAGLYNEQFF. The rearrangement joins TRBV12-3 or TRBV12-4 to TRBJ2-1; 13 bases line up with TRBD2. This CDR3 contains 17 residues. The V and J ends lost 2 bases and 3 bases, in that order; junction bases with no gene match: 4.

This sequence joins TRBV6-6 and TRBJ1-4; possible D gene TRBD1, 5 bases. V was trimmed by 0 bases and J by 6 bases, leaving 11 bases between them. The CDR3 extends over 15 amino acids. Germline V gene sequence: CDR1 MNHNY, CDR2 SVGAGI (reference sequence). The DNA of the CDR3 is TGTGCCAGCAGTTACTCGATAGGGGCTGATGAAAAACTGTTTTTT. Encoded protein: CASSYSIGADEKLFF.

This clonotype was observed a handful of times. The chain employs TRBV12-3 or TRBV12-4 and TRBJ1-2; 9 nucleotides agree with TRBD1. The length of the CDR3 is 13 residues. The V segment lost 2 bases and the J segment 8 bases; nucleotides outside the gene matches: 3. CDR3 amino acids: CASSLTGGTGYTF. The CDR3 DNA reads as TGTGCCAGCAGTTTAACAGGGGGCACAGGCTACACCTTC.

This clonotype was seen more than once but under ten times. This rearrangement joins TRBV3-1 to TRBJ2-7; 7 nucleotides line up with TRBD2. V trimming: 4 bases; J trimming: 3 bases; junction bases outside the gene matches: 18. The CDR3 has 18 amino acids. Germline values: CDR1 LGHDT, CDR2 YNNKEL (reference sequence). In DNA form, the CDR3 reads TGTGCCAGCAGCCTCGGAAGGATCGCTCTAGCGGACATCTACGAGCAGTACTTC. It yields the protein CASSLGRIALADIYEQYF.

CDR3 protein: CASSPTGVVRLSTDTQYF. CDR3 sequence (DNA): TGTGCCAGCAGCCCGACAGGGGTCGTACGCCTTAGCACAGATACGCAGTATTTT. The J gene is TRBJ2-3, the V gene TRBV14; 8 positions agree with TRBD1. Germline V gene data show CDR1 as SGHDN and CDR2 as FVKESK. The CDR3 spans 18 residues. The junction had 12 bases not matched to a gene; V was cut back by 4 bases and J by 0 bases.

This clonotype was counted between two and nine times. The gene calls are TRBV12-3 or TRBV12-4 and TRBJ1-5; 8 positions match TRBD1. The CDR3 covers 14 residues. V trimming: 7 bases; J trimming: 6 bases; junction bases outside the gene matches: 8. CDR3 region: CASNRGAGSQPQHF. DNA of the CDR3: TGTGCCAGCAACAGGGGGGCAGGGAGTCAGCCCCAGCATTTT.

This chain connects TRBV6-2 or TRBV6-3 to TRBJ2-3, with D hard to call. Germline V gene sequence: CDR1 MNHEY, CDR2 SVGEGT. CDR3 length: 12 residues. Trimming cost V 4 bases and J 4 bases, with 6 bases left between them. The CDR3 nucleotides read TGTGCCAGCAGTTCCTCCGCAGATACGCAGTATTTT. Amino acid sequence: CASSSSADTQYF.

The chain has TRBV9 and TRBJ1-1; TRBD1 aligns across 7 bases. V shed 4 bases, J shed 4 bases, and the junction held 7 bases outside the gene matches. This CDR3 is 14 amino acids long. CDR1 is SGDLS, CDR2 YYNGEE, per germline. The CDR3, as DNA: TGTGCCAGCAGCCTAAGGGGGCGCGGCACTGAAGCTTTCTTT. It encodes CASSLRGRGTEAFF.